The clone carrying this TCR beta chain turned up a few times. This sample was taken from a study of T cells in Graves' hyperthyroidism and ophthalmopathy. About the research overall: Peripheral blood draws took place at initial diagnosis, ahead of any treatment.

TCR beta CDR3 regions were amplified from RNA transcripts. HTBI primers were employed in a first-round RT-PCR of the TCR CDR3. One entry per CDR3 protein results from TCRdb running MiXCR on the multiplex PCR reads. Among roughly 580,000 distinct CDR3 sequences listed, roughly 13% were seen once. Hyperthyroidism was newly diagnosed in patients aged 18 to 65 (duration under 2 months). PBMCs were sourced from 9 to 10 ml fresh peripheral blood. This CDR3 comprises 12 residues. Trimming removed 3 bases at V and 7 bases at J, with 7 bases between. Germline lookup yields CDR1 LNHDA and CDR2 SQIVND (reference sequence).

Input material: blood. The chain joins TRBV19 to TRBJ1-5; D is unclear. This sequence was found in a woman in her 30s with Graves' hyperthyroidism that later progressed to Graves' ophthalmopathy. CDR3: CASSMEGQPQHF. CDR3 coding DNA: TGTGCCAGTAGTATGGAAGGGCAGCCCCAGCATTTT.